The 13 T cell receptor beta chains reported below all come from one sample, sequenced in a study of T cells in Graves' hyperthyroidism and ophthalmopathy. There were TCR beta CDR3 regions amplified from RNA transcripts. TCR CDR3 underwent first-round RT-PCR with the HTBI primer set. Each CDR3 protein gets one entry after TCRdb re-called the multiplex PCR reads with MiXCR. The sample yields 250,000 or so distinct CDR3 sequences, 12% to 15% seen once. Sample: blood. The receptors come from a woman aged 50 to 65 with Graves' hyperthyroidism that later progressed to Graves' ophthalmopathy.

The table lists this clonotype with many counts. The rearrangement uses TRBV5-1 and TRBJ2-7, with TRBD1 identical over 9 bases. The CDR3 totals 14 residues. The ends lost 1 base at V and 5 bases at J; junction bases unmatched: 4. The germline CDR1 and CDR2 sequences are SGHRS and YFSETQ. The CDR3 here is CASSLTGGDHEQYF. The CDR3, as DNA: TGCGCCAGCAGCTTGACAGGGGGCGACCACGAGCAGTACTTC.

This clonotype was seen a handful of times. The rearrangement uses TRBV20-1 and TRBJ2-7; TRBD2 matches 10 bases. Germline assignment: CDR1 DFQATT and CDR2 SNEGSKA (reference sequence). CDR3 length: 14 amino acids. The ends lost 5 bases at V and 1 base at J; junction bases unmatched: 5. The CDR3 DNA is TGCAGTGCTCCTGTAGCGGGAGGATCCTACGAGCAGTACTTC. It specifies CSAPVAGGSYEQYF.

This clonotype was recorded at least ten times. The chain joins TRBV10-3 to TRBJ1-2, with 8 bases lining up with TRBD1. Germline CDR1 is ENHRY and CDR2 is SYGVKD. Losses at the gene ends were 6 bases for V and 3 bases for J; bases not matched to a gene: 3. The CDR3 totals 13 residues. CDR3 in amino acids: CAIRLDRDYGYTF. The CDR3, as DNA: TGTGCCATCAGACTGGACAGGGACTATGGCTACACCTTC.

This chain uses TRBV2 with TRBJ2-3; 8 positions agree with TRBD2. The V and J ends lost 4 bases and 0 bases, in that order; junction bases with no gene match: 9. The CDR3 loop spans 17 amino acids. In germline, CDR1 is SNHLY, CDR2 FYNNEI. The CDR3 here is CASSGNLAGLSTDTQYF. As DNA, the CDR3 is TGTGCCAGCAGTGGGAATTTAGCGGGACTTAGCACAGATACGCAGTATTTT. The complete variable domain, with remaining parts taken from reference TRBV2 and TRBJ2-3, reads EPEVTQTPSHQVTQMGQEVILRCVPISNHLYFYWYRQILGQKVEFLVSFYNNEISEKSEIFDDQFSVERPDGSNFTLKIRSTKLEDSAMYFCASSGNLAGLSTDTQYFGPGTRLTVL.

This clonotype has a count of ten or more. The chain links TRBV20-1 to TRBJ2-7, with D perhaps matching TRBD2 (5 bases). This CDR3 has 13 amino acids. The V gene's germline CDR1 is DFQATT and CDR2 SNEGSKA (reference sequence). The V end lost 3 bases, the J end lost 2 bases, and 11 bases lay between the germline ends. In nucleotides, the CDR3 is TGCAGTGCTAGCGCCAGCGGAGCCTACGAGCAGTACTTC. Translating it yields CSASASGAYEQYF.

This chain joins TRBV20-1 and TRBJ2-7; no clear D. CDR3 length: 14 amino acids. With 3 bases removed from V and 1 base from J, the gap between germline ends came to 13 bases. Germline V gene data show CDR1 as DFQATT and CDR2 as SNEGSKA (reference sequence). CDR3 amino acids: CSASGAPGSYEQYF. CDR3 DNA sequence: TGCAGTGCTAGTGGCGCACCGGGTTCCTACGAGCAGTACTTC.

This clonotype was detected ten times or more. The chain is built from TRBV7-9 and TRBJ2-5; D is undetermined. The CDR3 extends over 12 amino acids. Germline CDR1 is SEHNR and CDR2 is FQNEAQ (reference sequence). The V end was cut by 8 bases, the J end by 2 bases, with 9 bases between. CDR3 bases: TGTGCCAGCGGCGACTTACAAGAGACCCAGTACTTC. Translating gives CASGDLQETQYF.

This clonotype was observed at least ten times. V and J are TRBV3-1 and TRBJ2-7, with 10 nucleotides matching TRBD2. J was trimmed by 3 bases and V by 1 base; bases with no gene match: 6. Germline values: CDR1 LGHDT, CDR2 YNNKEL (reference sequence). There are 16 residues in the CDR3. The CDR3 DNA is TGTGCCAGCAGCCAAGGGCTAGCGGGAGTTAACTACGAGCAGTACTTC. It codes for CASSQGLAGVNYEQYF.

This chain's CDR3 is CASSSPLRGQGVHF. CDR3 bases: TGTGCCAGCAGCTCCCCATTGAGAGGACAGGGTGTGCATTTT. The chain carries TRBV7-9 and TRBJ1-5, with 8 nucleotides matching TRBD1. V lost 4 bases and J lost 15; bases outside the gene matches: 14. The CDR3 consists of 14 residues. CDR1 SEHNR and CDR2 FQNEAQ come from the germline V gene (reference sequence).

V gene TRBV12-3 or TRBV12-4 combines with J gene TRBJ2-5, with 7 nucleotides matching TRBD2. The CDR3 has 13 residues. The J segment lost 2 bases and the V segment lost 6 bases, leaving 3 bases of the junction unmatched. CDR3 loop: CASRLAEQETQYF. The CDR3, as DNA: TGTGCCAGCAGGCTAGCGGAGCAAGAGACCCAGTACTTC.

This clonotype has ten or more counts. This chain joins TRBV3-1 and TRBJ2-3; D perhaps matches TRBD2 (5 bases). Germline V lookup: CDR1 LGHDT, CDR2 YNNKEL (reference sequence). CDR3 length: 14 residues. V gave up 3 bases and J gave up 0 bases, with 7 bases separating them. The CDR3 sequence is CASSQRLSTDTQYF. The DNA for the CDR3 is TGTGCCAGCAGCCAGAGACTAAGCACAGATACGCAGTATTTT.

This clonotype was recorded at least ten times. The rearrangement links TRBV5-1 to TRBJ1-4, with a possible D match to TRBD1 (5 bases). CDR1 is SGHRS and CDR2 is YFSETQ in the germline V gene. Trimming stripped 4 bases from V and 7 bases from J, with 14 bases between. The CDR3 runs to 14 residues. In DNA form, the CDR3 reads TGCGCCAGCAGCGAGGGGAGGGTTGGTGAAAAACTGTTTTTT. Translation gives CASSEGRVGEKLFF.

This clonotype was recorded a few times. J is TRBJ1-5 and V is TRBV4-1; D remains ambiguous. The CDR3 extends over 14 amino acids. With 3 bases removed from V and 7 bases from J, the gap between germline ends came to 13 bases. Germline CDR1 reads MGHRA; CDR2 reads YSYEKL. CDR3 protein: CASSQIGRRQPQHF. The CDR3 DNA reads as TGCGCCAGCAGCCAGATTGGGCGGAGGCAGCCCCAGCATTTT.